This is a list of T cell receptor beta chains from one sample in a study of CD8+CD57+ T cells in acquired aplastic anemia. TCRdb reanalysed the reads using MiXCR and keeps one entry per CDR3 protein. The table has 150,000 to 200,000 distinct CDR3 sequences, around 60% seen once. The sequenced sample consisted of sorted CD4+, CD8+, or CD8+CD57+ T cells (not recorded which) from PBMCs. The receptors derive from a human donor in good health. Both conserved end residues are part of each CDR3. Fields, in order: D gene, J gene, clone size, V gene, CDR3 DNA, CDR3 protein. D genes are given only for firm matches. Clone size is stated in some rows and not others, as once, few, many or a class when expanded.

- TRBJ2-1 many TRBV11-3 TGTGCCAGCAGTCACAGGGAAGGAGCCAATGAGCAGTTCTTC CASSHREGANEQFF
- TRBJ1-1 many TRBV7-6 TGTGCCAGCAGCTTAAAGGAGGGGTACACTGAAGCTTTCTTT CASSLKEGYTEAFF
- TRBJ2-1 many TRBV9 TGTGCCAGCAGCGGTTATAGCAATGAGCAGTTCTTC CASSGYSNEQFF
- TRBJ2-5 many TRBV9 TGTGCCAGCAGCGTAGGGGGAAGGCAGGTGGAGACCCAGTACTTC CASSVGGRQVETQYF
- TRBJ2-3 - TRBV7-9 TGTGCCAGCGCTAACGAGGGTTTGGGCACAGATACGCAGTATTTT CASANEGLGTDTQYF
- TRBJ1-2 once TRBV15 TGTGCCACCAGCAGAGGGAACAGGGAAGGCTACACCTTC CATSRGNREGYTF
TRBD1 TRBJ2-3 - TRBV7-3 TGTGCCAGCAGCAGGACAGGGCCCACAGATACGCAGTATTTT CASSRTGPTDTQYF
- TRBJ2-2 - TRBV20-1 TGCAGTGCCGGACGGGGTTTCGACACCGGGGAGCTGTTTTTT CSAGRGFDTGELFF
- TRBJ1-5 - TRBV24-1 TGTGCGACGCAGGGCCATAGCAATCAGCCCCAGCATTTT CATQGHSNQPQHF
- TRBJ1-1 many TRBV5-8 TGTGCCAGCAGATCGATGACTGAAGCTTTCTTT CASRSMTEAFF
TRBD2 TRBJ2-5 - TRBV11-2 TGTGCCAGCAGCTTAGGGCGCTGGTTCGGGTCTAGCGGGAGAAGGGGACAAGAGACCCAGTACTTC CASSLGRWFGSSGRRGQETQYF
TRBD1 TRBJ1-2 - TRBV19 TGTGCCAGTAGTATGATCAGGGACAGGACTAACTATGGCTACACCTTC CASSMIRDRTNYGYTF
- TRBJ1-1 many TRBV9 TGTGCCAGCGGCAAGTCGAACACTGAAGCTTTCTTT CASGKSNTEAFF
- TRBJ2-1 many TRBV6-2/TRBV6-3 TGTGCCAGCAGTTACTCCCAAGATGAGCAGTTCTTC CASSYSQDEQFF
TRBD2 TRBJ2-3 - TRBV25-1 TGTGCCAGCAGTGATTGGTCTAGCGGGGGTTCCACAGATACGCAGTATTTT CASSDWSSGGSTDTQYF
TRBD1 TRBJ2-7 many TRBV20-1 TGCAGTGCTAGAGCAGGACAGGGGGTATCCTACGAGCAGTACTTC CSARAGQGVSYEQYF
TRBD2 TRBJ2-7 - TRBV7-2 TGCGCCTGCAGCTCACGGCCAGGGAGGGCCTACGAGCAGTACTTC CACSSRPGRAYEQYF
- TRBJ1-5 many TRBV7-3 TGTGCCAGCAGCTTAAGCGTTGGGAATCCGACGAGCAATCAGCCCCAGCATTTT CASSLSVGNPTSNQPQHF
TRBD2 TRBJ2-7 many TRBV20-1 TGCAGTGCTCCTGGACTAGCGGAGAAAAACTACGAGCAGTACTTC CSAPGLAEKNYEQYF
TRBD1 TRBJ2-7 - TRBV19 TGTGCCAGTAGTATGAGGGCTAGGGGGCAACTAACCTACGAGCAGTACTTC CASSMRARGQLTYEQYF
TRBD1 TRBJ1-1 - TRBV19 TGTGCCAGTAGTCCAGGGACAGGGAACACTGAAGCTTTCTTT CASSPGTGNTEAFF
- TRBJ2-3 - TRBV5-4 TGCGCCAGCAGCCAAGACGACACTAGCCCTCCCACAGATACGCAGTATTTT CASSQDDTSPPTDTQYF
TRBD2 TRBJ2-7 - TRBV15 TGTGCCACCAGCAGAGTTAGCGGGAGAGCTATCGAGCAGTACTTC CATSRVSGRAIEQYF
- TRBJ1-6 - TRBV9 TGTGCCAGCAGCGTAGCTACCGATGGCTCACCCCTCCACTTT CASSVATDGSPLHF
- TRBJ1-2 many TRBV5-6 TGTGCCAGCAGCTTGTTGGGAGGGGGGAACTATGGCTACACCTTC CASSLLGGGNYGYTF
- TRBJ2-7 few TRBV28 TGTGCCAGCAATGGACGGACTACATCCTACGAGCAGTACTTC CASNGRTTSYEQYF
- TRBJ1-2 - TRBV18 TGTGCCAGCTCACCCCTAGGATCAGATGGCTACACCTTC CASSPLGSDGYTF
- TRBJ2-3 - TRBV19 TGTGCCAGTAGTATTCAGGGTGTGGATACGCAGTATTTT CASSIQGVDTQYF
- TRBJ2-7 once TRBV20-1 TGCAGCAGCTTGGACCCCGGGTCCTACGAGCAGTACTTC CSSLDPGSYEQYF
- TRBJ1-5 - TRBV7-8 TGTGCCAGCAGCTTGGAGAGCAATCAGCCCCAGCATTTT CASSLESNQPQHF
TRBD1 TRBJ2-7 - TRBV20-1 TGCAGTGCTAGGCCGGGACAGAGCTCCTACGAGCAGTACTTC CSARPGQSSYEQYF
- TRBJ2-5 - TRBV29-1 TGCAGCGTTGAATTTCTTTCTGGGGAGACCCAGTACTTC CSVEFLSGETQYF
- TRBJ1-4 - TRBV5-1 TGCGCCAGCAGCTCCGATAATGAAAAACTGTTTTTT CASSSDNEKLFF
- TRBJ1-2 - TRBV19 TGTGCCAGTAGCCCAGCCGGGACCCGAACAAGCTATGGCTACACCTTC CASSPAGTRTSYGYTF
- TRBJ2-5 - TRBV15 TGTGCCACCAGCAGAGATCGAACGGAGACCCAGTACTTC CATSRDRTETQYF
- TRBJ1-6 few TRBV15 TGTGCCACCAGCAGAGATCAGATTTCACCCCTCCACTTT CATSRDQISPLHF
- TRBJ2-3 - TRBV7-9 TGTGCCAGCAGAGAAACGGGGGTTATCGATCCAGATACGCAGTATTTT CASRETGVIDPDTQYF
TRBD1 TRBJ2-7 - TRBV7-2 TGTGCCAGCAGACTTATCGGCGATGAAGGGACAGGGATTAATTACGAGCAGTACTTC CASRLIGDEGTGINYEQYF
TRBD1 TRBJ1-2 few TRBV9 TGTGCCAGCAGCCCAGACAGGGGGTATGGCTACACCTTC CASSPDRGYGYTF